Following are 27 T cell receptor beta chains from one sample sequenced in a study of human T cells and chemical hapten exposure. Time point meaning: pre-sensitization, week 0. Specified treatment: therapeutic diphenylcyclopropenone sensitization with weekly scalp DPC. TCRdb reprocessed the RACE reads with MiXCR, giving one entry per CDR3 protein. Among approximately 180,000 distinct CDR3 sequences, around 30% were seen once, and the ten largest hold approximately 3%. The source was whole blood, collected in connection with sensitization to the hapten diphenylcyclopropenone (DPC). The receptors shown here come from a woman younger than 45 with alopecia areata. Some clones in this sample may be carry-over from other donors' samples.

The chain uses TRBV30 and TRBJ1-1; D might be TRBD1 (5 bases). The CDR3 runs to 14 residues. Germline V gene data show CDR1 as GTSNPN and CDR2 as SVGIG (reference sequence). V gave up 1 base and J gave up 0 bases, with 9 bases separating them. The CDR3 region is CAWSGGQLNTEAFF. The CDR3 DNA follows: TGTGCCTGGAGTGGGGGCCAGCTGAACACTGAAGCTTTCTTT.

V is TRBV20-1 and J is TRBJ2-7, with TRBD2 matching over 12 bases. Germline V CDR1 and CDR2: DFQATT, SNEGSKA (reference sequence). Trimming took 6 bases from V and 4 from J; bases not matched to a gene: 7. The CDR3 runs 14 residues. The CDR3 reads CSAVWTSGKYEQYF. DNA of the CDR3: TGCAGTGCGGTTTGGACTAGCGGGAAATACGAGCAGTACTTC.

The DNA for the CDR3 is TGTGCCAGCAGCACCGGGACTAGCGGGTTAGGTGAGCAGTTCTTC. Its protein product is CASSTGTSGLGEQFF. The chain uses TRBV7-3 and TRBJ2-1; the match to TRBD2 covers 12 bases. The junction had 8 bases not matched to a gene; V was cut back by 5 bases and J by 9 bases. This CDR3 region has 15 residues. In germline, CDR1 is SGHTA, CDR2 FQGTGA. Combining the CDR3 with reference TRBV7-3 and TRBJ2-1 gives the whole variable domain GAGVSQTPSNKVTEKGKYVELRCDPISGHTALYWYRQSLGQGPEFLIYFQGTGAADDSGLPNDRFFAVRPEGSVSTLKIQRTERGDSAVYLCASSTGTSGLGEQFFGPGTRLTVL.

The rearrangement joins TRBV29-1 to TRBJ1-1; D remains unclear. The CDR3 totals 13 residues. Trimming cost V 2 bases and J 6 bases, with 13 bases left between them. The germline V gene has CDR1 SQVTM and CDR2 ANQGSEA. The CDR3 here is CSVENRTPSEAFF. The CDR3 region has the DNA TGCAGCGTTGAAAATAGGACTCCTTCTGAAGCTTTCTTT. The full variable domain, in which reference TRBV29-1 and TRBJ1-1 provide the parts outside the CDR3, is SAVISQKPSRDICQRGTSLTIQCQVDSQVTMMFWYRQQPGQSLTLIATANQGSEATYESGFVIDKFPISRPNLTFSTLTVSNMSPEDSSIYLCSVENRTPSEAFFGQGTRLTVV.

This clonotype appeared a few times. The chain combines TRBV15 with TRBJ2-7; D perhaps matches TRBD2 (5 bases). The V gene lost 0 bases and the J gene lost 3 bases, with 9 bases spanning the gap. Germline lookup yields CDR1 LNHNV and CDR2 YYDKDF (reference sequence). The CDR3 loop spans 14 amino acids. The CDR3 DNA sequence: TGTGCCACCAGCAGAGAAGCGGCAAACTACGAGCAGTACTTC. It specifies CATSREAANYEQYF. Together with reference TRBV15 and TRBJ2-7, the CDR3 gives the full variable domain: DAMVIQNPRYQVTQFGKPVTLSCSQTLNHNVMYWYQQKSSQAPKLLFHYYDKDFNNEADTPDNFQSRRPNTSFCFLDIRSPGLGDTAMYLCATSREAANYEQYFGPGTRLTVT.

The rearrangement joins TRBV28 to TRBJ1-2; D unclear. V shed 7 bases and J shed 5 bases, with 8 bases lying between them. The CDR3 is made up of 11 amino acids. From germline, CDR1 is MDHEN and CDR2 SYDVKM. The CDR3 loop reads CASKREYGYTF. The DNA of the CDR3 is TGTGCCAGCAAGCGGGAGTATGGCTACACCTTC.

The chain has TRBV5-1 and TRBJ1-2; unclear D gene. This CDR3 comprises 14 residues. Germline CDR1 is SGHRS and CDR2 is YFSETQ. V shed 4 bases and J shed 2 bases, with 12 bases lying between them. CDR3 coding DNA: TGCGCCAGCAGCCCCACTAGCCTAAACTATGGCTACACCTTC. This codes for CASSPTSLNYGYTF. The full variable domain, in which reference TRBV5-1 and TRBJ1-2 provide the parts outside the CDR3, is KAGVTQTPRYLIKTRGQQVTLSCSPISGHRSVSWYQQTPGQGLQFLFEYFSETQRNKGNFPGRFSGRQFSNSRSEMNVSTLELGDSALYLCASSPTSLNYGYTFGSGTRLTVV.

V gene TRBV29-1 combines with J gene TRBJ2-1; either TRBD1 or TRBD2 may fit D (5 bases each). Germline V gives CDR1 SQVTM, CDR2 ANQGSEA. The ends were cut back, 3 bases at V and 0 bases at J, with 9 bases in the middle. There are 14 residues in the CDR3. The CDR3 nucleotides are TGCAGCGTTGAGGGACGGGGCTCCTACAATGAGCAGTTCTTC. This gives the protein CSVEGRGSYNEQFF.

A remark on this clonotype: A read error may be the cause here, since a much bigger clone is one base away. The chain carries TRBV6-2 or TRBV6-3 and TRBJ2-3; no clear D. Germline CDR1 is MNHEY and CDR2 is SVGEGT. This CDR3 comprises 11 residues. V was cut by 6 bases and J by 4 bases, with 5 bases left in between. CDR3 bases: TGTGCCAGCAGCCACGCAGATACGCAGTATTTT. Residues: CASSHADTQYF.

This clonotype was counted a single time. The chain employs TRBV7-9 and TRBJ1-1, with D perhaps matching TRBD1 (6 bases). The V end was cut by 4 bases, the J end by 1 base, with 13 bases between. The CDR3 is 15 residues long. The germline V gene encodes CDR1 SEHNR and CDR2 FQNEAQ (reference sequence). The CDR3 region is CASSSGRGKNTEAFF. The CDR3 DNA reads as TGTGCCAGCAGCTCCGGTAGGGGGAAGAACACTGAAGCTTTCTTT.

A few counts support this clonotype. The chain links TRBV20-1 to TRBJ2-7; 8 positions agree with TRBD2. Trimming cost V 0 bases and J 0 bases; bases outside gene matches: 4. Germline CDR1 and CDR2: DFQATT and SNEGSKA (reference sequence). This CDR3 has 15 residues. The CDR3 is CSARDPSGSSYEQYF. The CDR3 nucleotides read TGCAGTGCTAGAGATCCCAGCGGGAGCTCCTACGAGCAGTACTTC.

The chain uses TRBV5-1 and TRBJ2-7, with TRBD1 identical over 9 bases. The CDR3 is 16 residues long. The germline V gene encodes CDR1 SGHRS and CDR2 YFSETQ. V was clipped by 2 bases and J by 6 bases; unmatched bases: 12. The chain's CDR3 is CASSFLQGAHVREQYF. CDR3 sequence (DNA): TGCGCCAGCAGCTTTTTACAGGGGGCGCATGTCCGCGAGCAGTACTTC.

This clonotype was seen ten or more times. The chain employs TRBV6-6 and TRBJ1-5; TRBD1 is a possible D gene (5 bases). The CDR3 extends over 14 amino acids. Per germline, CDR1 MNHNY and CDR2 SVGAGI (reference sequence). The V and J ends lost 3 bases and 2 bases respectively, with 8 bases between them. The CDR3 protein is CASSYWGGNQPQHF. DNA of the CDR3: TGTGCCAGCAGTTATTGGGGGGGCAATCAGCCCCAGCATTTT.

This clonotype came up a few times. The chain recombines TRBV5-1 with TRBJ1-1, with D unresolved. The CDR3 is 14 amino acids. Germline CDR1 reads SGHRS; CDR2 reads YFSETQ. Trimming stripped 4 bases from V and 1 base from J, with 11 bases between. The DNA of the CDR3 is TGCGCCAGCAGCCCACAGACATCGAACACTGAAGCTTTCTTT. Translated, it gives CASSPQTSNTEAFF.

J is TRBJ2-7 and V is TRBV12-3 or TRBV12-4; tentative D call: TRBD2 (6 bases). The CDR3 spans 15 residues. Trimming took off 1 base at V and 4 bases at J, with 14 bases between the two ends. DNA of the CDR3: TGTGCCAGCAGTTTAGGGGGCGGGACTCCTTACGAGCAGTACTTC. Translation: CASSLGGGTPYEQYF.

This clonotype was observed at least ten times. The rearrangement links TRBV4-3 to TRBJ2-1; 9 bases map to TRBD2. V shed 2 bases, J shed 6 bases, and the junction held 8 bases outside the gene matches. CDR3 length: 16 residues. Germline-derived CDR1 and CDR2 are LGHNA and YSLEER. The CDR3 nucleotides read TGCGCCAGCAGCCAAATAGGGCTAGCGGGAAGCAATGAGCAGTTCTTC. It is translated as CASSQIGLAGSNEQFF.

The J gene is TRBJ1-6, the V gene TRBV6-2 or TRBV6-3; 8 bases fit TRBD1. The V segment lost 6 bases and the J segment 5 bases; nucleotides outside the gene matches: 3. The germline V gene encodes CDR1 MNHEY and CDR2 SVGEGT. This CDR3 contains 14 residues. The CDR3 here is CASSQGQDNSPLHF. The CDR3 DNA is TGTGCCAGCAGCCAGGGACAGGATAATTCACCCCTCCACTTT.

This rearrangement joins TRBV10-3 to TRBJ1-4; perhaps TRBD1 as D (5 bases). CDR3 length: 11 amino acids. The germline V gene encodes CDR1 ENHRY and CDR2 SYGVKD. V was trimmed by 8 bases and J by 6 bases, leaving 7 bases between them. The CDR3 loop is CAIGTYEKLFF. The CDR3 DNA sequence: TGTGCCATCGGGACGTATGAAAAACTGTTTTTT.

V gene TRBV5-1 combines with J gene TRBJ1-1, with 9 bases lining up with TRBD1. This CDR3 is built from 14 residues. V lost 3 bases, J lost 5 bases, and 5 bases stayed unmatched. CDR1 and CDR2 from the germline V gene are SGHRS and YFSETQ. The CDR3 sequence is CASSSSGTGTEAFF. CDR3 sequence (DNA): TGCGCCAGCAGCTCCTCCGGGACAGGGACTGAAGCTTTCTTT. The complete variable domain, with remaining parts taken from reference TRBV5-1 and TRBJ1-1, reads KAGVTQTPRYLIKTRGQQVTLSCSPISGHRSVSWYQQTPGQGLQFLFEYFSETQRNKGNFPGRFSGRQFSNSRSEMNVSTLELGDSALYLCASSSSGTGTEAFFGQGTRLTVV.

The chain links TRBV9 to TRBJ2-5, with a tentative D call TRBD2 (6 bases). CDR3 length: 14 amino acids. The V end was cut by 4 bases, the J end by 2 bases, with 12 bases between. Per the germline V gene, CDR1 is SGDLS and CDR2 is YYNGEE. In DNA, the CDR3 is TGTGCCAGCAGCCGATACGCGGGACAAGAGACCCAGTACTTC. Amino acids: CASSRYAGQETQYF.

This clonotype was counted only a few times. The V and J genes are TRBV12-3 or TRBV12-4 and TRBJ1-6; TRBD1 is a possible D gene (5 bases). CDR3 length equals 14 residues. The ends were cut back, 6 bases at V and 3 bases at J, with 9 bases in the middle. The CDR3 spells CASRPDSYNSPLHF. The CDR3 region has the DNA TGTGCCAGCAGACCCGACAGCTATAATTCACCCCTCCACTTT.

This clonotype was detected only a few times. The chain uses TRBV29-1 and TRBJ2-7; the D is unclear. The CDR3 has 17 residues. Germline CDR1 and CDR2: SQVTM and ANQGSEA. V dropped 6 bases and J dropped 3 bases, with 27 bases sitting between them. The DNA of the CDR3 is TGCAGCGTCCCCCGACGCAACTGGGAACGGACGAACTACGAGCAGTACTTC. Translating it yields CSVPRRNWERTNYEQYF.

The chain links TRBV29-1 to TRBJ2-2; 9 bases align to TRBD2. The CDR3 length is 14 residues. J gave up 7 bases and V 3 bases, and 6 bases lay outside the gene matches. The germline CDR1 and CDR2 sequences are SQVTM and ANQGSEA. CDR3 nucleotides: TGCAGCGTTGATATAGCGGGAGCAGTCGGGGAGCTGTTTTTT. This gives the protein CSVDIAGAVGELFF.

This clonotype was counted at least ten times. The V call is TRBV11-1, the J call TRBJ2-5, with 7 bases that match TRBD2. Trimming removed 9 bases from V and 3 bases from J; junction bases left unmatched: 1. Germline V CDR1 and CDR2: SGHAT, FQDESV (reference sequence). The CDR3 runs to 11 residues. CDR3 nucleotides: TGTGCCAGTGGGAGGGAAGAGACCCAGTACTTC. Translation gives CASGREETQYF.

The rearrangement links TRBV4-1 to TRBJ1-3; the D is unclear. Per the germline V gene, CDR1 is MGHRA and CDR2 is YSYEKL. CDR3 length equals 14 residues. Deletions cut 2 bases from V and 3 bases from J, with 8 bases between. The CDR3 DNA reads TGCGCCAGCAGCCAAACAGACGGTGGAAACACCATATATTTT. Translated: CASSQTDGGNTIYF.

The V and J genes are TRBV6-5 and TRBJ2-1; a weak D match, TRBD2 (5 bases). Trimming stripped 0 bases from V and 11 bases from J, with 14 bases between. The germline gives CDR1 MNHEY, CDR2 SVGAGI. CDR3 length: 14 amino acids. The CDR3 sequence: CASSYSGELGKQFF. The CDR3 DNA is TGTGCCAGCAGTTACTCTGGGGAGCTCGGGAAGCAGTTCTTC.

The chain recombines TRBV28 with TRBJ1-2, with TRBD1 identical over 8 bases. Germline values: CDR1 MDHEN, CDR2 SYDVKM. J gave up 8 bases and V 6 bases, and 8 bases lay outside the gene matches. The length of the CDR3 is 13 residues. The CDR3 sequence: CASSWTGRSGYTF. DNA for the CDR3: TGTGCCAGCAGCTGGACAGGGCGTTCGGGCTACACCTTC.